The T cell receptor beta chain described here comes from a study of CD8 T cells in Susac syndrome. Findings and limits, study-wide: By the study's own acknowledgment, its TCR sequencing and HLA analysis included relatively few individuals.

As concerns this clonotype: What it binds is unknown.

The junction had 6 bases not matched to a gene; V was cut back by 4 bases and J by 0 bases. The CDR3 loop spans 16 amino acids. Germline assignment: CDR1 MNHEY and CDR2 SVGAGI. The RNA, roughly 0.5 to 1 ug, was put through reverse transcription using random hexamers. TCRdb called the immunoSEQ multiplex PCR reads again in MiXCR, with one record for every CDR3 protein. This sample yields tens of thousands of distinct CDR3 sequences, of which 90% to 95% are seen a single time; approximately 0.49% belongs to the top ten. Sequencing input: CD8+ T cells from PBMCs. The chain is built from TRBV6-5 and TRBJ2-7, with 10 bases that match TRBD1. This TCR was sampled from a human donor with multiple sclerosis. The CDR3, as DNA: TGTGCCAGCAGTTTCGGGACAGGGGCCCTCTCCTACGAGCAGTACTTC. This encodes CASSFGTGALSYEQYF.